Following are 3 T cell receptor beta chains from one sample sequenced in a study of blood T cell repertoires in COVID-19. Assay used: immunoSEQ multiplex PCR; TCRdb lists only in-frame clones, some missing. The table records approximately 140,000 clones, around four fifths of them present only once. Material for sequencing was peripheral blood. Source of these receptors: a man in his forties with active or convalescent COVID-19.

The genes are TRBV27 and TRBJ1-2; D is unresolved. CDR1 is MNHEY and CDR2 is SMNVEV in the germline V gene (reference sequence). This CDR3 spans 13 amino acids. V shed 4 bases and J shed 2 bases, with 8 bases lying between them. In nucleotides, the CDR3 is TGTGCCAGCAGTTCAACAAAAAACTATGGCTACACCTTC. Protein sequence: CASSSTKNYGYTF.

The chain uses TRBV12-3 or TRBV12-4 and TRBJ2-6; D is unclear. Trimming removed 8 bases from V and 0 bases from J, with 5 bases in between. This CDR3 has 13 residues. The CDR3 here is CASVASGANVLTF. The CDR3, as DNA: TGTGCCAGCGTGGCCTCTGGGGCCAACGTCCTGACTTTC.

The chain joins TRBV5-1 to TRBJ2-1, with D perhaps TRBD2 (6 bases). Germline CDR1 is SGHRS and CDR2 is YFSETQ. Trimming cost V 4 bases and J 5 bases, with 16 bases left between them. The CDR3 is 15 amino acids. CDR3 sequence reads: CASSPGGTLNNEQFF. In nucleotides, the CDR3 is TGCGCCAGCAGCCCGGGCGGGACTCTTAACAATGAGCAGTTCTTC.